This T cell receptor (beta chain) was found in a study of technical replicates of blood from several donors. Germline values: CDR1 SGHNT, CDR2 YENEEA. There are 14 residues in the CDR3. J lost 6 bases, V lost 6 bases, and 10 bases had no gene match. Produced via immunoSEQ multiplex PCR; TCRdb's table is partial and in-frame only. The data show tens of thousands of clones, approximately 93% seen once. The sequencing sample was made of T cells isolated from PBMCs. The source of this sequence is a human donor in good health. The V call is TRBV11-3, the J call TRBJ1-1; 7 bases are a match to TRBD1. The CDR3 sequence is CASSPDREVSEAFF. The CDR3 region has the DNA TGTGCCAGCAGTCCTGACAGGGAGGTCTCTGAAGCTTTCTTT.